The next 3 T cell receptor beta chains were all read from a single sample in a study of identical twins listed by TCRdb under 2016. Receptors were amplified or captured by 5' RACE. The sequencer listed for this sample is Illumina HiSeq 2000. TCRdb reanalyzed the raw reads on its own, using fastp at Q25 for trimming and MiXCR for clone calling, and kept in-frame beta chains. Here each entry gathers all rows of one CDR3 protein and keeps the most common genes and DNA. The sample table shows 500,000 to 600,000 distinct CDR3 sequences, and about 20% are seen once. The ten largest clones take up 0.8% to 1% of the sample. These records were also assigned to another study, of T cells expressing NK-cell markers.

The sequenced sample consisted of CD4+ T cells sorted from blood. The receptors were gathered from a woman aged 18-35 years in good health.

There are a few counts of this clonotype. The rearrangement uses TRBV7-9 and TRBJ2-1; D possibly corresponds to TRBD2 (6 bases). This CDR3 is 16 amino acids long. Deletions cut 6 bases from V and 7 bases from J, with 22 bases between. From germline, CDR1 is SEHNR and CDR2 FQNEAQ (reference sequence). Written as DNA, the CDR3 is TGTGCCAGCAGGATGGGACGGGGGTGGCTGGAAAATGAGCAGTTCTTC. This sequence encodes CASRMGRGWLENEQFF. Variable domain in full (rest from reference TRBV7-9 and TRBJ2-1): DTGVSQNPRHKITKRGQNVTFRCDPISEHNRLYWYRQTLGQGPEFLTYFQNEAQLEKSRLLSDRFSAERPKGSFSTLEIQRTEQGDSAMYLCASRMGRGWLENEQFFGPGTRLTVL.

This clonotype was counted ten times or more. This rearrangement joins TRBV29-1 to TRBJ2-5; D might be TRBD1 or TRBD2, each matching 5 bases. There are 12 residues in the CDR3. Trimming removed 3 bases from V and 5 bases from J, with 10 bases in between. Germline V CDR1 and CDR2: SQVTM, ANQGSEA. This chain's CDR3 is CSVDHGTETQYF. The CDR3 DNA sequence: TGCAGCGTTGACCACGGGACGGAGACCCAGTACTTC.

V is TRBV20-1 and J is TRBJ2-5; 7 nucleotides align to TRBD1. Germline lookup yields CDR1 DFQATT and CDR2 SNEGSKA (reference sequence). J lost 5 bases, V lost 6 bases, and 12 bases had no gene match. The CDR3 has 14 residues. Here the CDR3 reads CSAGPTGMTETQYF. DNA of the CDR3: TGCAGTGCCGGCCCGACAGGGATGACGGAGACCCAGTACTTC.